The T cell receptor beta chain under discussion was sequenced for a study of blood T cell repertoires in COVID-19. V was clipped by 4 bases and J by 6 bases; unmatched bases: 5. Germline CDR1 SGHRS, CDR2 YFSETQ. CDR3 size: 13 residues. Authors' analysis steps: Amplification with reference gene primers provided the estimates of nucleated cell counts. Only in-frame clones appear in the TCRdb table, and some are missing; sequencing was by immunoSEQ multiplex PCR. V and J calls and clone size are those listed in that table; D and trimming were worked out from the DNA. The repertoire includes 140,000 or so clones, approximately 86% of them detected once, and about 2% sits in the top ten.

Sequencing was done on a sample of peripheral blood. This chain joins TRBV5-1 and TRBJ1-2; 8 nucleotides match TRBD1. The receptor's source is a man between 70 and 80 years old with acute or convalescent COVID-19. The CDR3 DNA sequence: TGCGCCAGCAGCCTGACAGGGGAGGATGGCTACACCTTC. It is translated as CASSLTGEDGYTF.